The present T cell receptor beta chain was sequenced within a study of blood T cell repertoires in COVID-19. Study in general: Sites across the United States, Italy and Spain contributed samples from acute and convalescent COVID-19. From T cells, B-cell-depleted T cells, or PBMCs came the material, which was cDNA or gDNA.

The study counted Cohort 3 donors as recovered given two negative PCRs, clearance, or symptom resolution. Methods used by the authors: Amplification of reference gene primers was used by the study to estimate nucleated cell counts. Using immunoSEQ multiplex PCR, the repertoire was profiled, and TCRdb retains in-frame clones only, with some absent. The V and J calls and clone size come from that table; D and trimming were worked out from the DNA. The table has a few hundred thousand clones, 92% seen once. The CDR3 runs to 18 residues. Trimming left V 5 bases short and J 6 bases short, with 29 bases between. CDR1 is SGHTA, CDR2 FQGNSA, per germline.

This chain links TRBV7-2 with TRBJ2-7; possibly TRBD2 for D (6 bases). The specimen was PBMCs or T cells enriched from blood (not recorded which). The source of this sequence is a woman in her twenties or thirties who had recovered from COVID-19. The CDR3 DNA reads TGTGCCAGCAGCCCCGCTCAGATCACGGGAGCGTTTCCCCTCGAGCAGTACTTC. It yields the protein CASSPAQITGAFPLEQYF.